A single sample is the source of the 31 T cell receptor beta chains below, sequenced in a study of T-cell reconstitution after alpha-beta-depleted transplantation in children. Unique molecular identifiers tagged the TCRbeta library. TCRdb independently ran MiXCR on the PCR reads; one entry per CDR3 protein. This table has a few hundred thousand distinct CDR3 sequences, approximately 11% appearing once. The source was PBMCs from the stem cell graft donor, collected from the stem cell graft. The receptors were sampled from a human donor who donated a stem cell graft to a child with acute myeloid leukemia.

This clonotype was seen a handful of times. The chain employs TRBV18 and TRBJ1-4; D remains ambiguous. CDR1 is KGHSH and CDR2 is LQKENI in the germline V gene. The CDR3 consists of 13 residues. V was cut by 2 bases and J by 8 bases, with 9 bases left in between. The CDR3 sequence is CASSPTSEEKLFF. The CDR3 DNA follows: TGTGCCAGCTCACCAACCTCGGAAGAAAAACTGTTTTTT.

There are a few counts of this clonotype. The chain carries TRBV29-1 and TRBJ2-7; 8 bases fit TRBD2. CDR3 length: 14 amino acids. CDR1 is SQVTM, CDR2 ANQGSEA, per germline. V dropped 4 bases and J dropped 3; count of bases not matched to a gene: 8. This CDR3 is CSVVGGRTNYEQYF. CDR3 coding DNA: TGCAGCGTTGTAGGCGGGAGGACCAACTACGAGCAGTACTTC.

This clonotype turned up a few times. This chain links TRBV5-5 with TRBJ1-5; D is possibly TRBD1 (5 bases). V gave up 4 bases and J gave up 5 bases, with 16 bases separating them. The CDR3 is 15 amino acids. Germline CDR1 and CDR2: SGHKS and YYEKEE (reference sequence). The CDR3 coding sequence is TGTGCCAGCAGCCCCGGGCAGGGAGTCTATCAGCCCCAGCATTTT. This sequence encodes CASSPGQGVYQPQHF.

The rearrangement links TRBV7-3 to TRBJ1-1; TRBD1 aligns across 8 bases. Per germline, CDR1 SGHTA and CDR2 FQGTGA. Losses at the gene ends were 5 bases for V and 8 bases for J; bases not matched to a gene: 10. CDR3 size: 14 residues. CDR3 coding DNA: TGTGCCAGCAGCCCGACCCCCGGGACAGGAGAAGCTTTCTTT. This codes for CASSPTPGTGEAFF.

This clonotype was observed a few times. The chain uses TRBV6-2 or TRBV6-3 and TRBJ2-7; 11 bases align to TRBD2. The J segment lost 6 bases and the V segment lost 7 bases, leaving 11 bases of the junction unmatched. Germline loops: CDR1 MNHEY, CDR2 SVGEGT. This CDR3 is 15 amino acids long. The CDR3 DNA reads TGTGCCAGCACCAATAGCGGGAGGGCCATCGGCGAGCAGTACTTC. Residues: CASTNSGRAIGEQYF.

This clonotype occurred a few times. This chain connects TRBV30 to TRBJ2-7; a possible D gene is TRBD2 (5 bases). Trimming removed 8 bases from V and 8 bases from J, with 16 bases in between. The CDR3 extends over 11 amino acids. The germline V gene encodes CDR1 GTSNPN and CDR2 SVGIG (reference sequence). CDR3 in DNA: TGTGCCCGGACTTGGCTCGGGCAGCAGTACTTC. Amino acids: CARTWLGQQYF.

This clonotype was counted between two and nine times. V usage is TRBV4-1 and J usage is TRBJ2-1; 7 bases match TRBD1. Germline CDR1 and CDR2: MGHRA and YSYEKL. V was clipped by 0 bases and J by 3 bases; unmatched bases: 2. The CDR3 consists of 15 residues. The CDR3 region is CASSQEAGGYNEQFF. CDR3 nucleotide sequence: TGCGCCAGCAGCCAAGAAGCAGGGGGCTACAATGAGCAGTTCTTC.

This clonotype was seen a few times. The J gene is TRBJ2-3, the V gene TRBV20-1; the match to TRBD2 covers 10 bases. Losses at the gene ends were 5 bases for V and 6 bases for J; bases not matched to a gene: 11. The germline gives CDR1 DFQATT, CDR2 SNEGSKA (reference sequence). The CDR3 sequence is 15 residues long. Written as DNA, the CDR3 is TGCAGTGCTCGTCAACTAGCGGGGCCGTTTGATACGCAGTATTTT. Protein product: CSARQLAGPFDTQYF.

This clonotype has a handful of counts. The chain employs TRBV7-2 and TRBJ2-6; D remains unclear. This CDR3 has 16 residues. Germline V gene data show CDR1 as SGHTA and CDR2 as FQGNSA. Trimming removed 0 bases from V and 0 bases from J, with 6 bases in between. This chain's CDR3 is CASSLAVSSGANVLTF. For the CDR3, the DNA is TGTGCCAGCAGCTTAGCGGTTAGCTCTGGGGCCAACGTCCTGACTTTC.

This clonotype was detected a few times. The J gene is TRBJ1-1, the V gene TRBV12-3 or TRBV12-4; D is uncertain. The V and J ends lost 3 bases and 1 base respectively, with 6 bases between them. The CDR3 covers 13 residues. CDR3 coding DNA: TGTGCCAGCAGTTTCGACTGGAACACTGAAGCTTTCTTT. Its translation: CASSFDWNTEAFF.

This clonotype was found a few times. The V call is TRBV6-2 or TRBV6-3, the J call TRBJ2-1; D perhaps matches TRBD1 (5 bases). CDR1 is MNHEY, CDR2 SVGEGT, per germline. This CDR3 comprises 14 residues. The V end lost 7 bases, the J end lost 2 bases, and 12 bases lay between the germline ends. The CDR3 DNA follows: TGTGCCAGCAAAGACAGTTCAACCTACAATGAGCAGTTCTTC. Translated, it gives CASKDSSTYNEQFF.

This clonotype was observed at least ten times. Mismatch with germline at one junction end may stem from a read error. The rearrangement joins TRBV5-1 to TRBJ1-1; D ambiguous. This CDR3 comprises 13 residues. CDR1 is SGHRS, CDR2 YFSETQ, per germline. The CDR3 reads CASSFSVNTEAFF. The CDR3 DNA sequence: TGTGCCAGCAGCTTCTCCGTGAACACTGAAGCTTTCTTT.

This clonotype was counted ten times or more. DNA of the CDR3: TGTGCCAGCAGCACACAACTAGCGGTCTCCTCCGGGGAGCTGTTTTTT. Its protein is CASSTQLAVSSGELFF. The chain carries TRBV5-5 and TRBJ2-2; 8 nucleotides align to TRBD2. The V and J ends lost 4 bases and 6 bases, in that order; junction bases with no gene match: 11. Germline assignment: CDR1 SGHKS and CDR2 YYEKEE (reference sequence). This CDR3 comprises 16 residues.

This clonotype was seen more than once but under ten times. In DNA, the CDR3 is TGTGCCAGCAGCTTAGTGGCGGATGGGGTATACGAGCAGTACGTC. This sequence encodes CASSLVADGVYEQYV. The J gene is TRBJ2-7, the V gene TRBV7-6; D unclear. The CDR3 loop spans 15 amino acids. The V gene's germline CDR1 is SGHVS and CDR2 FNYEAQ. The V end was cut by 1 base, the J end by 4 bases, with 14 bases between.

This clonotype was recorded a few times. CDR3 amino acids: CASGDTSIHNEQFF. The CDR3 DNA reads TGTGCTAGTGGTGATACTAGTATCCACAATGAGCAGTTCTTC. The V and J genes are TRBV12-5 and TRBJ2-1, with TRBD2 as a possible D gene (5 bases). V gave up 5 bases and J gave up 5 bases, with 13 bases separating them. The CDR3 spans 14 residues. From germline, CDR1 is LGHNT and CDR2 FRNRAP.

This clonotype was detected only a few times. V usage is TRBV12-3 or TRBV12-4 and J usage is TRBJ1-1, with no clear D. The CDR3 sequence is 15 residues long. Trimming removed 5 bases at V and 2 bases at J, with 15 bases between. The CDR3 sequence is CASSPLGGRNTEAFF. The CDR3 nucleotides are TGTGCCAGCAGTCCCTTGGGAGGACGAAACACTGAAGCTTTCTTT.

J is TRBJ2-1 and V is TRBV19; the match to TRBD2 covers 8 bases. J gave up 7 bases and V 4 bases, and 9 bases lay outside the gene matches. CDR1 is LNHDA, CDR2 SQIVND, per germline (reference sequence). The CDR3 covers 15 residues. The DNA of the CDR3 is TGTGCCAGTAGTAGGTCAAGCGGGAGTGGGAATGAGCAGTTCTTC. Translating it yields CASSRSSGSGNEQFF.

Only a few counts were recorded for this clonotype. The rearrangement links TRBV5-1 to TRBJ2-7; D is tentatively TRBD1 or TRBD2 (5 bases each). CDR3 size: 16 residues. Germline-derived CDR1 and CDR2 are SGHRS and YFSETQ. V was trimmed by 4 bases and J by 4 bases, leaving 21 bases between them. In nucleotides, the CDR3 is TGCGCCAGCAGCCCCCGGGGCCACGCGAGCGATTACGAGCAGTACTTC. This gives the protein CASSPRGHASDYEQYF.

This clonotype was observed a single time. V is TRBV7-2 and J is TRBJ2-1; D ambiguous. The CDR3 is made up of 14 amino acids. With 0 bases removed from V and 9 bases from J, the gap between germline ends came to 12 bases. Germline CDR1 SGHTA, CDR2 FQGNSA. The DNA of the CDR3 is TGTGCCAGCAGCTTAGCATGGTGGTCGGCTGAGCAGTTCTTC. Translated: CASSLAWWSAEQFF.

This clonotype has ten or more counts. The chain uses TRBV29-1 and TRBJ1-2; D not resolved. Germline loops: CDR1 SQVTM, CDR2 ANQGSEA. V was pared by 5 bases and J by 7 bases, with 14 bases between. This CDR3 has 12 residues. The CDR3 protein is CSVREEYSGYTF. The CDR3 DNA is TGCAGCGTTCGGGAGGAGTACTCTGGCTACACCTTC.

The chain joins TRBV20-1 to TRBJ2-7; 9 bases are a match to TRBD2. The germline V gene has CDR1 DFQATT and CDR2 SNEGSKA (reference sequence). Trimming cost V 3 bases and J 2 bases; bases outside gene matches: 8. There are 15 residues in the CDR3. Here the CDR3 DNA reads TGCAGTGCTAGCGCCCCTGCGGGAGGGCCCTACGAGCAGTACTTC. Translating it yields CSASAPAGGPYEQYF.

This chain links TRBV30 with TRBJ2-5; 8 bases map to TRBD1. CDR3 size: 12 residues. The V and J ends lost 5 bases and 6 bases, in that order; junction bases with no gene match: 5. From germline, CDR1 is GTSNPN and CDR2 SVGIG (reference sequence). In DNA, the CDR3 is TGTGCCTGGGATACAGGGGGAAAGACCCAGTACTTC. The encoded protein is CAWDTGGKTQYF.

In this sample, this clonotype turned up many times. This chain uses TRBV5-5 with TRBJ1-4; D remains unclear. Trimming left V 3 bases short and J 0 bases short, with 6 bases between. The CDR3 loop spans 14 amino acids. CDR1 SGHKS and CDR2 YYEKEE come from the germline V gene (reference sequence). The CDR3 loop is CASSSPATNEKLFF. CDR3 nucleotide sequence: TGTGCCAGCAGCTCCCCTGCAACTAATGAAAAACTGTTTTTT.

This clonotype was observed a few times. The chain uses TRBV5-1 and TRBJ2-7; either TRBD1 or TRBD2 may fit D (5 bases each). This CDR3 is built from 15 residues. V lost 1 base and J 5 bases, leaving 16 bases between the germline ends. The V gene's germline CDR1 is SGHRS and CDR2 YFSETQ. The CDR3 nucleotides read TGCGCCAGCAGCTTGAGAGGGGCTGCCTTGCACGAGCAGTACTTC. This gives the protein CASSLRGAALHEQYF.

For this clonotype: The DNA is omitted, as the CDR3 cannot be located on it reliably, and the CDR3 follows TCRdb's listing. The chain combines TRBV6-4 with TRBJ2-1; the listed D gene, TRBD1, was not tested against the DNA. Germline V gene lookup returns CDR1 MRHNA and CDR2 SNTAGT. Termini included, the CDR3 measures 21 amino acids. The CDR3 here is CCCSARVVAGEAYSSYNEQFF.

The chain employs TRBV12-3 or TRBV12-4 and TRBJ2-7; 11 positions match TRBD2. The CDR3 runs to 16 residues. Trimming cost V 6 bases and J 6 bases; bases outside gene matches: 13. The CDR3 here is CASRTSGATWFSEQYV. CDR3 coding DNA: TGTGCCAGCAGGACTAGCGGGGCCACGTGGTTTTCCGAGCAGTACGTC.

This clonotype was detected many times. The chain combines TRBV6-4 with TRBJ1-6; D unresolved. The CDR3 sequence is 15 residues long. V lost 6 bases and J lost 0, with 9 bases in between. Germline-derived CDR1 and CDR2 are MRHNA and SNTAGT. The CDR3 loop reads CASRRDSSYNSPLHF. The CDR3 nucleotides are TGTGCCAGCAGGAGAGATAGCTCCTATAATTCACCCCTCCACTTT.

The table lists this clonotype with a few counts. The V and J genes are TRBV11-2 and TRBJ2-1; D is perhaps TRBD2 (6 bases). The CDR3 totals 15 residues. V was clipped by 8 bases and J by 5 bases, with 19 bases between them. Germline V gene data show CDR1 as SGHAT and CDR2 as FQNNGV. The CDR3 is CASGGSFVPNNEQFF. CDR3 nucleotide sequence: TGTGCCAGCGGGGGGTCGTTCGTTCCCAACAATGAGCAGTTCTTC.

About this clonotype itself: Since no conserved phenylalanine or tryptophan closes the CDR3, a read error is the likely cause. The chain joins TRBV24-1 to TRBJ2-3; possible D gene TRBD1, 6 bases. Germline lookup yields CDR1 KGHDR and CDR2 SFDVKD. The CDR3 has 15 amino acids. V was cut by 3 bases and J by 0 bases, with 9 bases left in between. CDR3 bases: TGTGCCACCAGTGATGGACAGTCGAGCACAGATACGCAGTATTTG. It codes for CATSDGQSSTDTQYL.

This clonotype has just a few counts. This rearrangement joins TRBV5-1 to TRBJ2-7; the match to TRBD1 covers 10 bases. The trim removed 4 bases at V and 6 bases at J, leaving 10 bases unmatched. In germline, CDR1 is SGHRS, CDR2 YFSETQ. The CDR3 is 15 amino acids. The CDR3 spells CASSVGTGDLAEQYF. CDR3 nucleotide sequence: TGCGCCAGCAGCGTGGGGACAGGGGATCTCGCCGAGCAGTACTTC. Full variable domain (remainder filled in from reference TRBV5-1 and TRBJ2-7): KAGVTQTPRYLIKTRGQQVTLSCSPISGHRSVSWYQQTPGQGLQFLFEYFSETQRNKGNFPGRFSGRQFSNSRSEMNVSTLELGDSALYLCASSVGTGDLAEQYFGPGTRLTVT.

The chain recombines TRBV20-1 with TRBJ2-7; D perhaps matches TRBD2 (6 bases). The length of the CDR3 is 13 residues. Trimming stripped 2 bases from V and 3 bases from J, with 11 bases between. The germline gives CDR1 DFQATT, CDR2 SNEGSKA (reference sequence). CDR3 bases: TGCAGTGCTAGAAAAAGACTAGTCTACGAGCAGTACTTC. It is translated as CSARKRLVYEQYF.